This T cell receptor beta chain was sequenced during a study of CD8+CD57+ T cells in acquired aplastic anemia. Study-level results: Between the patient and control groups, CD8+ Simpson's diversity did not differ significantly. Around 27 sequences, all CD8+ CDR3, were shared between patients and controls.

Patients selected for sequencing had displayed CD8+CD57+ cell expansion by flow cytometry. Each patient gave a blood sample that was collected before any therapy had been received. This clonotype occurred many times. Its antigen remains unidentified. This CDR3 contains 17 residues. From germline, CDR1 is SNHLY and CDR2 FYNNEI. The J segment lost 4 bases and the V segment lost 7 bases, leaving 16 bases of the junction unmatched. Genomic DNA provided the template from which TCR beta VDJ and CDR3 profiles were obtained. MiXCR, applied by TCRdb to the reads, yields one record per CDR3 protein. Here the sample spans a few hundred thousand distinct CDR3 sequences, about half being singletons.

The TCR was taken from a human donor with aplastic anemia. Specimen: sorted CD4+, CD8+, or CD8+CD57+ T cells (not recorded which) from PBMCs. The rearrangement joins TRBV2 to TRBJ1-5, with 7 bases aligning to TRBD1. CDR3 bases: TGTGCCAGCAAGGGTTCGGTAGGGACAGCTCAGAATCAGCCCCAGCATTTT. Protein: CASKGSVGTAQNQPQHF.